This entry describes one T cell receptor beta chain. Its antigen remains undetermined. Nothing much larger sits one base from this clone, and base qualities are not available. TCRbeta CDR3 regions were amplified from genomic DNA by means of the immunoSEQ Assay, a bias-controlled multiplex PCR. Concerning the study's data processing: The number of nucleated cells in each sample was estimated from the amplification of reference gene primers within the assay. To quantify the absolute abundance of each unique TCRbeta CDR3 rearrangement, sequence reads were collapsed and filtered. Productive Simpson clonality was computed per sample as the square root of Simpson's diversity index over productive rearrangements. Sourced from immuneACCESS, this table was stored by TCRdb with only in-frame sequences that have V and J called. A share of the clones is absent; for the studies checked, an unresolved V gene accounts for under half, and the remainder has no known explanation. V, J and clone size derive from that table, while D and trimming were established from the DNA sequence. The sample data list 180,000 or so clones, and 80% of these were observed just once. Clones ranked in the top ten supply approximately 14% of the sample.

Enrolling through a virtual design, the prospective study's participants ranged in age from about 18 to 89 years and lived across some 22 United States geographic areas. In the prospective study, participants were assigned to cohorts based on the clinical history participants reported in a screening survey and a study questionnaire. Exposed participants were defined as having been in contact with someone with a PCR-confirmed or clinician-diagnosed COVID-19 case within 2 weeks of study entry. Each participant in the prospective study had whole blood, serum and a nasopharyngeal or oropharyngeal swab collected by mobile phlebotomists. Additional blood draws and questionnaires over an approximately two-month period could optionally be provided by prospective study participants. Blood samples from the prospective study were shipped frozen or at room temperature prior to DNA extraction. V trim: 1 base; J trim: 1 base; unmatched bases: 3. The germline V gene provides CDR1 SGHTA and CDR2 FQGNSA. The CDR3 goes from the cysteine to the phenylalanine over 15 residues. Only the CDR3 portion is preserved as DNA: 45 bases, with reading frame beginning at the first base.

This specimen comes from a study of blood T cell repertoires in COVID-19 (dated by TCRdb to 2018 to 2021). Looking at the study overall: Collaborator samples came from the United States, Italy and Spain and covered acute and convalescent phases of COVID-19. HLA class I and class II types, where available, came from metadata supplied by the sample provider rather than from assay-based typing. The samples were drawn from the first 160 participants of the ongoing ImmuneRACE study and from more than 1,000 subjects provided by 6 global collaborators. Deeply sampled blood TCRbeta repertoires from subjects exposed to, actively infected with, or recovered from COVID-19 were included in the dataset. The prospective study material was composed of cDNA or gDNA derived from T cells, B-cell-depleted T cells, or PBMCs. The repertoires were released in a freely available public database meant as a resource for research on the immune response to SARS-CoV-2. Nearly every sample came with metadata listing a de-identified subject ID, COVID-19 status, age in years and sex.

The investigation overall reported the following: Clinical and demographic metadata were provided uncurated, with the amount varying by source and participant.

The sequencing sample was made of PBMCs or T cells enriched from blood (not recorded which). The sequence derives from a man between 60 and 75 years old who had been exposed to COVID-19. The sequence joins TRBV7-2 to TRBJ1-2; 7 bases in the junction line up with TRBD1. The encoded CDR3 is CASSLGTGLNYGYTF. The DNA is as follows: TGTGCCAGCAGCTTAGGGACAGGCCTTAACTATGGCTACACCTTC.